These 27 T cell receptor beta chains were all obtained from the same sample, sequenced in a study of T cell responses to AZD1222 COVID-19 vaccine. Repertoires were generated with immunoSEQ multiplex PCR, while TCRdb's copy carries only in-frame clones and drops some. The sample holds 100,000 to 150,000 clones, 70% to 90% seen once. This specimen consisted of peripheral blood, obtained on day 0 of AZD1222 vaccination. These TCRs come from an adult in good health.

This chain's CDR3 is CASSDKKFF. The DNA for the CDR3 is TGTGCCAGCAGTGATAAGAAGTTCTTC. V gene TRBV6-4 combines with J gene TRBJ2-1; D ambiguous. Germline assignment: CDR1 MRHNA and CDR2 SNTAGT. The CDR3 totals 9 residues. Trimming took off 3 bases at V and 14 bases at J, with 5 bases between the two ends.

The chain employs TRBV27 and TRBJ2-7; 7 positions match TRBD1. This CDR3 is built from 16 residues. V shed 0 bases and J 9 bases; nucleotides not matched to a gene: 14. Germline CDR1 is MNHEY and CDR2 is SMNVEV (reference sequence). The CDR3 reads CASSLSIARGLRGQYF. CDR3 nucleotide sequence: TGTGCCAGCAGTTTATCGATAGCCAGGGGGTTACGAGGGCAGTACTTC.

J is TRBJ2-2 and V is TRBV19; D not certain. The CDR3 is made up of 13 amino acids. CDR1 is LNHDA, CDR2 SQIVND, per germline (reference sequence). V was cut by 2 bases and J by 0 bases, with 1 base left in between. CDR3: CASSITNTGELFF. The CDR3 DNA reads TGTGCCAGTAGTATAACGAACACCGGGGAGCTGTTTTTT.

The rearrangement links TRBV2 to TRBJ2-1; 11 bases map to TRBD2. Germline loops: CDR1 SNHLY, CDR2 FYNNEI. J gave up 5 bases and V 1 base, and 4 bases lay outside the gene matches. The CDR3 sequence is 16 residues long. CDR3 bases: TGTGCCAGCAGTGAAGGGGAACTAGCGGGGGACAATGAGCAGTTCTTC. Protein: CASSEGELAGDNEQFF.

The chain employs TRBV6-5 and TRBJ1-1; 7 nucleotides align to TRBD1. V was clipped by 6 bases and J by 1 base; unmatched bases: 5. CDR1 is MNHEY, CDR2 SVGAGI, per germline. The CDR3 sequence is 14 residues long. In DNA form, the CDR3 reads TGTGCCAGCAGGCTGCAGGGGGGGAACACTGAAGCTTTCTTT. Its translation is CASRLQGGNTEAFF.

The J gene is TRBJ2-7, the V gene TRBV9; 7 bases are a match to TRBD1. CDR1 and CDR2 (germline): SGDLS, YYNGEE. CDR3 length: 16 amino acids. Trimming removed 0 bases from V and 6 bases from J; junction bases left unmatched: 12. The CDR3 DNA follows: TGTGCCAGCAGCGTAGGGCCCCCCGGCAGGGGGAGCGAGCAGTACTTC. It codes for CASSVGPPGRGSEQYF.

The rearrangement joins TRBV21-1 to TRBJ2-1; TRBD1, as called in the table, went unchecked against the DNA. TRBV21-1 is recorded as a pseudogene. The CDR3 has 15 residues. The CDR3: CASTLDTFSYNEQFF. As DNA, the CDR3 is TGTGCCAGCACCTTGGACACTTTCTCCTACAATGAGCAGTTCTTC.

CDR3: CASSLTSGYQPQHF. In DNA form, the CDR3 reads TGTGCCAGCAGCCTTACTTCGGGCTATCAGCCCCAGCATTTT. The chain uses TRBV5-6 and TRBJ1-5; D remains ambiguous. The germline gives CDR1 SGHDT, CDR2 YYEEEE. The CDR3 has 14 amino acids. With 4 bases removed from V and 5 bases from J, the gap between germline ends came to 13 bases. Supplemented by reference TRBV5-6 and TRBJ1-5, the full variable domain reads DAGVTQSPTHLIKTRGQQVTLRCSPKSGHDTVSWYQQALGQGPQFIFQYYEEEERQRGNFPDRFSGHQFPNYSSELNVNALLLGDSALYLCASSLTSGYQPQHFGDGTRLSIL.

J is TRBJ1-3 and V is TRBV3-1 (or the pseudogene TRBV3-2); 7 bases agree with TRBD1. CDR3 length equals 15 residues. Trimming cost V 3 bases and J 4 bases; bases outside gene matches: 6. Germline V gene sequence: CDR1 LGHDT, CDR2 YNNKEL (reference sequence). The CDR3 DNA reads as TGTGCCAGCAGCCAGAGGCAGGGGGTAGGAAACACCATATATTTT. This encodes CASSQRQGVGNTIYF.

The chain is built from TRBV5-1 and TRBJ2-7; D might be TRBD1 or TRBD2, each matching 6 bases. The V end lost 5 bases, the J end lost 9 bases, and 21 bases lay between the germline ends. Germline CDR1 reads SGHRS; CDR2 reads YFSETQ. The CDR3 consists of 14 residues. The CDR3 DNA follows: TGCGCCAGCAGGAGGACCCAGAAGGGGGAGGTGCAGTACTTC. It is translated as CASRRTQKGEVQYF. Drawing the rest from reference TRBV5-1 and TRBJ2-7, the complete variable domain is KAGVTQTPRYLIKTRGQQVTLSCSPISGHRSVSWYQQTPGQGLQFLFEYFSETQRNKGNFPGRFSGRQFSNSRSEMNVSTLELGDSALYLCASRRTQKGEVQYFGPGTRLTVT.

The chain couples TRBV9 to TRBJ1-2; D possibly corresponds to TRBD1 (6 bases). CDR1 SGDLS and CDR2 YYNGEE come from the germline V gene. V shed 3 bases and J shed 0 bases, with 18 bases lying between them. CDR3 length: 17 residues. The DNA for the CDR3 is TGTGCCAGCAGCGCACAGGGCTCTTCCTCCTCTAACTATGGCTACACCTTC. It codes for CASSAQGSSSSNYGYTF. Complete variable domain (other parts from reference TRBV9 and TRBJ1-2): DSGVTQTPKHLITATGQRVTLRCSPRSGDLSVYWYQQSLDQGLQFLIQYYNGEERAKGNILERFSAQQFPDLHSELNLSSLELGDSALYFCASSAQGSSSSNYGYTFGSGTRLTVV.

The CDR3 loop reads CASSPPQGNYGYTF. DNA for the CDR3: TGTGCCAGCAGTCCCCCTCAGGGGAACTATGGCTACACCTTC. The chain is built from TRBV6-5 and TRBJ1-2, with a tentative D call TRBD1 (6 bases). The CDR3 has 14 residues. The germline V gene has CDR1 MNHEY and CDR2 SVGAGI. With 5 bases removed from V and 2 bases from J, the gap between germline ends came to 12 bases.

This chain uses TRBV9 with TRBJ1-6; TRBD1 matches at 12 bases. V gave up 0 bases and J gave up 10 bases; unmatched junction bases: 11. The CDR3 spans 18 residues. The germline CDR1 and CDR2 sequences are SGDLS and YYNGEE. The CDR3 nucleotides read TGTGCCAGCAGCGTAGTCCCGGGACAGGGGGCAATAGGATCACCCCTCCACTTT. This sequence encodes CASSVVPGQGAIGSPLHF.

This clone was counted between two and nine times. DNA for the CDR3: TGTGCCAGCAGCCTACCGCTCAGGACAGTCAACTATGGCTACACCTTC. Translation gives CASSLPLRTVNYGYTF. V is TRBV5-4 and J is TRBJ1-2; a possible D gene is TRBD1 (6 bases). The CDR3 runs 16 residues. CDR1 is SGHNT and CDR2 is YYREEE in the germline V gene (reference sequence). Deletions cut 4 bases from V and 2 bases from J, with 18 bases between.

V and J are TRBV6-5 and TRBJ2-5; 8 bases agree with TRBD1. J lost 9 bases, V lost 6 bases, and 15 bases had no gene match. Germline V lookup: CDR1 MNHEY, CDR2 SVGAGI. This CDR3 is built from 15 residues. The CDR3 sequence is CASRPGGSTFGAQYF. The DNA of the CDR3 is TGTGCCAGCAGACCAGGGGGCTCGACCTTCGGGGCCCAGTACTTC.

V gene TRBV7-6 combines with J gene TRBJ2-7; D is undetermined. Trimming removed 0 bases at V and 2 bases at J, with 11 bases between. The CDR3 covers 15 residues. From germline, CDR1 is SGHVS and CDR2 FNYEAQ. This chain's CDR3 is CASSLAVGSAYEQYF. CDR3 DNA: TGTGCCAGCAGCTTAGCGGTGGGCAGTGCCTACGAGCAGTACTTC.

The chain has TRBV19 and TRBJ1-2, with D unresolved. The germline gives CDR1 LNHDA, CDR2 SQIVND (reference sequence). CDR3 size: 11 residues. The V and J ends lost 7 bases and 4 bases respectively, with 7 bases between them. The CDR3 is CASMGIYGYTF. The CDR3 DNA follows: TGTGCCAGTATGGGTATCTATGGCTACACCTTC.

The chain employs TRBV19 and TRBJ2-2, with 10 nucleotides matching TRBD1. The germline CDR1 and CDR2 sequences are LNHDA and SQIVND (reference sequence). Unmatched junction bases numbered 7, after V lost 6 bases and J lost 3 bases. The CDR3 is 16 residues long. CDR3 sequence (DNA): TGTGCCAGTAGGCAAGGGACAGGGGCCTACACCGGGGAGCTGTTTTTT. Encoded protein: CASRQGTGAYTGELFF.

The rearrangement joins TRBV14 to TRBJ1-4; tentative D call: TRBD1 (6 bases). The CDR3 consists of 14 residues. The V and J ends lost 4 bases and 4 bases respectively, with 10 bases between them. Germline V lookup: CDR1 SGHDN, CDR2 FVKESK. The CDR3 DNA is TGTGCCAGCAGCCTTGACAGGATTAATGAAAAACTGTTTTTT. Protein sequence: CASSLDRINEKLFF. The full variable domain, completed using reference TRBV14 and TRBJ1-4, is EAGVTQFPSHSVIEKGQTVTLRCDPISGHDNLYWYRRVMGKEIKFLLHFVKESKQDESGMPNNRFLAERTGGTYSTLKVQPAELEDSGVYFCASSLDRINEKLFFGSGTQLSVL.

The CDR3 nucleotides read TGTGCCAGCACCCGACGGGGGCAGGATCAGCCCCAGCATTTT. Translated: CASTRRGQDQPQHF. This rearrangement joins TRBV21-1 to TRBJ1-5. TRBV21-1 constitutes a pseudogene. This CDR3 comprises 14 residues.

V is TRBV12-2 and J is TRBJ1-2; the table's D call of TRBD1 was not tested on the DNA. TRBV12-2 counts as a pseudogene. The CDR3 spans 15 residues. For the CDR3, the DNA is TGTGCAAGTCGCCTCCCAGGGGGCCCGTACTATGGCTACACCTTC. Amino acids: CASRLPGGPYYGYTF.

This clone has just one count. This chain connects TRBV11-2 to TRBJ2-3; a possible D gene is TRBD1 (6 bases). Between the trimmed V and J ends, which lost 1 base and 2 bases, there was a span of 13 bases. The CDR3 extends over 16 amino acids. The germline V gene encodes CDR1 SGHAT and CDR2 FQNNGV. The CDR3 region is CASSLVSDSVTDTQYF. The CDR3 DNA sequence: TGTGCCAGCAGCTTAGTTTCGGACAGTGTCACAGATACGCAGTATTTT.

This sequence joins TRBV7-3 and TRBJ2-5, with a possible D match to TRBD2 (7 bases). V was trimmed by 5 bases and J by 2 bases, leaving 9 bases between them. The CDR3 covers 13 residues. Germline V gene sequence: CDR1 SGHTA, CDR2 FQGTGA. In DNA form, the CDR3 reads TGTGCCAGCAGCGGGGGGGCACAAGAGACCCAGTACTTC. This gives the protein CASSGGAQETQYF.

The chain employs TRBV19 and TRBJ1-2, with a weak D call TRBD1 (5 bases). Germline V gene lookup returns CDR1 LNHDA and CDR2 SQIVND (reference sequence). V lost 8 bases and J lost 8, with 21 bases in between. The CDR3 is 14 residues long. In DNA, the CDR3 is TGTGCCAGTTGGGAAACAGGACAAATAGACGGCTACACCTTC. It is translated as CASWETGQIDGYTF.

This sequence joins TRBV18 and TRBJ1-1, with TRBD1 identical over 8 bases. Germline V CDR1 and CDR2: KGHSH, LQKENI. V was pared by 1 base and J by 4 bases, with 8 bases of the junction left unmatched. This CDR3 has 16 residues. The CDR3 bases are TGTGCCAGCTCACCACGGACAGGGCTGTGGATCACTGAAGCTTTCTTT. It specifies CASSPRTGLWITEAFF.

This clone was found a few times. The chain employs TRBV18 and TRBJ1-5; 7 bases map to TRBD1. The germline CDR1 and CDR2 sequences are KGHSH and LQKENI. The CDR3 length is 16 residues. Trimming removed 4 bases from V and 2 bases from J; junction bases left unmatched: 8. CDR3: CASSRLQGSGNQPQHF. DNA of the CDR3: TGTGCCAGCTCACGTTTACAGGGGAGCGGCAATCAGCCCCAGCATTTT. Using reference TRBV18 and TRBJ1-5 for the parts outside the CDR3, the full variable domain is NAGVMQNPRHLVRRRGQEARLRCSPMKGHSHVYWYRQLPEEGLKFMVYLQKENIIDESGMPKERFSAEFPKEGPSILRIQQVVRGDSAAYFCASSRLQGSGNQPQHFGDGTRLSIL.

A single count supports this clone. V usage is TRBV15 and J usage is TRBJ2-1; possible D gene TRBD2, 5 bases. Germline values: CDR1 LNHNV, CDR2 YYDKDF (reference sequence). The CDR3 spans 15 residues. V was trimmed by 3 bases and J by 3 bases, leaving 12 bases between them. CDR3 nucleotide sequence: TGTGCCACCAGCAGCCAGGACGGAGGCTACAATGAGCAGTTCTTC. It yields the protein CATSSQDGGYNEQFF.